Shown below are 14 T cell receptor beta chains from a single sample sequenced in a study of blood T cell repertoires in COVID-19. The repertoire was sequenced with immunoSEQ multiplex PCR; TCRdb's copy has only in-frame clones and lacks some. Found here are some 200,000 clones, approximately 84% of them singletons; the top ten hold about 6.9%. Source material: peripheral blood. Receptors were obtained from a human donor with acute or convalescent COVID-19. The donor label of this sample is uncertain.

The chain combines TRBV27 with TRBJ1-6; 7 bases line up with TRBD1. Looked up from germline, CDR1 is MNHEY and CDR2 is SMNVEV (reference sequence). The CDR3 is 14 amino acids. After removal of 4 bases from V and 6 bases from J, the junction contained 3 bases not matched to a gene. The CDR3 DNA reads TGTGCCAGCAGTTGGGGGACAGCTAATTCACCCCTCCACTTT. It specifies CASSWGTANSPLHF.

This chain connects TRBV5-1 to TRBJ2-6; 13 bases line up with TRBD2. Germline V lookup: CDR1 SGHRS, CDR2 YFSETQ. The CDR3 runs 18 residues. Losses at the gene ends were 0 bases for V and 3 bases for J; bases not matched to a gene: 3. In DNA form, the CDR3 reads TGCGCCAGCAGCTTGGGACTAGCGGGAGGACTTGGGGCCAACGTCCTGACTTTC. It translates to CASSLGLAGGLGANVLTF.

The chain couples TRBV28 to TRBJ1-2; D is undetermined. CDR1 is MDHEN and CDR2 is SYDVKM in the germline V gene. Trimming took 7 bases from V and 4 from J, leaving 13 bases between them. CDR3 length equals 13 residues. The CDR3 sequence: CASTKGELYGYTF. The CDR3 bases are TGTGCCAGCACCAAGGGAGAACTCTATGGCTACACCTTC.

J is TRBJ2-3 and V is TRBV24-1; TRBD2 is a possible D gene (6 bases). Trimming left V 9 bases short and J 2 bases short, with 14 bases between. The germline CDR1 and CDR2 sequences are KGHDR and SFDVKD. The CDR3 sequence is 14 residues long. The CDR3 reads CATSPGLDTDTQYF. CDR3 bases: TGTGCCACCTCACCGGGACTCGACACAGATACGCAGTATTTT.

The chain employs TRBV7-9 and TRBJ2-3, with D perhaps matching TRBD1 (6 bases). The ends were cut back, 5 bases at V and 2 bases at J, with 11 bases in the middle. This CDR3 has 14 residues. Germline lookup yields CDR1 SEHNR and CDR2 FQNEAQ (reference sequence). The CDR3 reads CASSLDRNTDTQYF. CDR3 DNA: TGTGCCAGCAGCCTTGACAGGAACACAGATACGCAGTATTTT.

The chain combines TRBV14 with TRBJ2-1; D perhaps matches TRBD2 (6 bases). The germline V gene encodes CDR1 SGHDN and CDR2 FVKESK. Trimming cost V 4 bases and J 0 bases, with 10 bases left between them. The CDR3 has 15 residues. This CDR3 reads CASSPLAHSYNEQFF. The CDR3, as DNA: TGTGCCAGCAGCCCCCTAGCGCACTCCTACAATGAGCAGTTCTTC.

This chain joins TRBV9 and TRBJ1-2; tentatively, D is TRBD1 (6 bases). V lost 4 bases and J 3 bases, leaving 13 bases between the germline ends. Germline CDR1 SGDLS, CDR2 YYNGEE. The CDR3 is made up of 14 amino acids. The chain's CDR3 is CASSPSGQDYGYTF. In nucleotides, the CDR3 is TGTGCCAGCAGCCCATCGGGACAAGACTATGGCTACACCTTC. The variable domain in full, completed from reference TRBV9 and TRBJ1-2, reads DSGVTQTPKHLITATGQRVTLRCSPRSGDLSVYWYQQSLDQGLQFLIQYYNGEERAKGNILERFSAQQFPDLHSELNLSSLELGDSALYFCASSPSGQDYGYTFGSGTRLTVV.

CDR3 region: CASSTGQAGGYTF. CDR3 coding DNA: TGTGCCAGCAGCACGGGACAGGCCGGAGGCTACACCTTC. This chain uses TRBV5-5 with TRBJ1-2; 8 bases fit TRBD1. Germline V lookup: CDR1 SGHKS, CDR2 YYEKEE (reference sequence). V was pared by 4 bases and J by 8 bases, with 7 bases of the junction left unmatched. The CDR3 has 13 residues.

The rearrangement joins TRBV6-6 to TRBJ1-3; 7 bases are a match to TRBD1. With 5 bases clipped from V and 3 bases from J, the junction kept 4 bases outside the gene matches. Per germline, CDR1 MNHNY and CDR2 SVGAGI (reference sequence). This CDR3 contains 14 residues. The CDR3 coding sequence is TGTGCCAGCAGTCGGGGGGACAGTGGAAACACCATATATTTT. It specifies CASSRGDSGNTIYF.

The CDR3 here is CASSLFPDSNQPQHF. DNA of the CDR3: TGCGCCAGCAGCTTGTTCCCAGATAGCAATCAGCCCCAGCATTTT. This chain joins TRBV5-1 and TRBJ1-5; D is uncertain. There are 15 residues in the CDR3. Germline V CDR1 and CDR2: SGHRS, YFSETQ. The germline V and J ends were trimmed by 1 base and 0 bases, with 8 bases remaining between them.

The chain uses TRBV27 and TRBJ1-4; 8 bases agree with TRBD1. V shed 5 bases, J shed 5 bases, and the junction held 7 bases outside the gene matches. The CDR3 covers 15 residues. Germline CDR1 reads MNHEY; CDR2 reads SMNVEV (reference sequence). The CDR3, as DNA: TGTGCCAGCAGTGCGGCAGGGGGCCCCAATGAAAAACTGTTTTTT. Protein product: CASSAAGGPNEKLFF.

Worth noting for this clone: The same CDR3 arises from other DNA sequences in this sample as well. This chain connects TRBV6-5 to TRBJ1-1; no definite D call. This CDR3 is 15 amino acids long. Between the trimmed V and J ends, which lost 5 bases and 1 base, there was a span of 14 bases. CDR1 and CDR2 from the germline V gene are MNHEY and SVGAGI. The CDR3 loop is CASSPRTGGNTEAFF. In DNA, the CDR3 is TGTGCCAGCAGTCCGCGGACGGGAGGGAACACTGAAGCTTTCTTT.

The gene calls are TRBV6-6 and TRBJ1-2, with 9 bases identical to TRBD1. This CDR3 is 16 amino acids long. From germline, CDR1 is MNHNY and CDR2 SVGAGI (reference sequence). The junction had 13 bases not matched to a gene; V was cut back by 4 bases and J by 7 bases. The CDR3 region is CASSLYGQGSYAGYTF. The CDR3 coding sequence is TGTGCCAGCAGTTTGTATGGACAGGGGTCCTACGCTGGCTACACCTTC.

The rearrangement uses TRBV30 and TRBJ1-1, with a possible D match to TRBD1 (6 bases). In germline, CDR1 is GTSNPN, CDR2 SVGIG (reference sequence). CDR3 length: 14 residues. V lost 4 bases and J 2 bases, leaving 14 bases between the germline ends. The CDR3, as DNA: TGTGCCTGGACCCCCCAGGGGTACAACACTGAAGCTTTCTTT. Protein: CAWTPQGYNTEAFF.